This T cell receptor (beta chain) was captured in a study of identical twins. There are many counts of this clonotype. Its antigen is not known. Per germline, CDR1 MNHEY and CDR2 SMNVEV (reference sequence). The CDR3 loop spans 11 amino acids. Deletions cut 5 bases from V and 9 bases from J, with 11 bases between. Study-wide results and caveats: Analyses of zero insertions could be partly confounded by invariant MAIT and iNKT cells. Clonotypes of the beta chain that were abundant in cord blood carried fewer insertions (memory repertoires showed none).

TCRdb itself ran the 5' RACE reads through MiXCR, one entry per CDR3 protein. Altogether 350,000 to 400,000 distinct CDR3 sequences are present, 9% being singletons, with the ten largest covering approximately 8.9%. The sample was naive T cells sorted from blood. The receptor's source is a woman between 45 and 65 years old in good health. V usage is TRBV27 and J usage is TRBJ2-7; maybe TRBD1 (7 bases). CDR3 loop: CASSPGGMQYF. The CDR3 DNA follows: TGTGCCAGCAGTCCAGGGGGGATGCAGTACTTC.